This T cell receptor (beta chain) was identified during a study of Tregs in tolerant kidney transplant recipients. CD4+CD25+CD127- Tregs, CD4+CD25- non-Tregs, CD4 and CD8 cells were sorted. The CDR3 covers 16 residues. In germline, CDR1 is SNHLY, CDR2 FYNNEI. Trimming took 5 bases from V and 1 from J; bases not matched to a gene: 5. This table comes from immunoSEQ multiplex PCR, and its TCRdb copy is limited to in-frame clones, with some not included. The sample records roughly 80,000 clones, around 93% being singletons. This material consisted of Tregs from blood, taken before the transplant. The chain employs TRBV2 and TRBJ2-6, with 7 bases lining up with TRBD1. This receptor was identified in a human donor who received a combined kidney and bone marrow transplant. The CDR3 DNA reads TGTGCCAGCAGTCGCGTCAGGGGGTCTGGGGCCAACGTCCTGACTTTC. Translation: CASSRVRGSGANVLTF.